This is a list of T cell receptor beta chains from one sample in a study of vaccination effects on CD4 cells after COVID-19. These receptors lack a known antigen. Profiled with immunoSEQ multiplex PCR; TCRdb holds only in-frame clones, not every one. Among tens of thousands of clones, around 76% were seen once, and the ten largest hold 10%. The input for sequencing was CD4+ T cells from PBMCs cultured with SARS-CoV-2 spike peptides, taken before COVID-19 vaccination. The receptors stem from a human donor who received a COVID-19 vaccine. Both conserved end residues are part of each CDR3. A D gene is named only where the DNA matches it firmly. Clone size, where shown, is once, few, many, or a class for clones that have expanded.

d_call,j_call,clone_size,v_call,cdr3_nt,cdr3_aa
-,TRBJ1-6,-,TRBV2,TGTGCCAGCAGTGAATTAAGGCAGTCAAATTCACCCCTCCACTTT,CASSELRQSNSPLHF
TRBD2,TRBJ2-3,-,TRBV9,TGTGCCAGCAGGGCGGGGGGGGGCACAGATACGCAGTATTTT,CASRAGGGTDTQYF
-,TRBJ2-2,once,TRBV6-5,TGTGCCAGCACCGACTACACCGGGGAGCTGTTTTTT,CASTDYTGELFF
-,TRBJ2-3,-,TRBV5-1,TGCGCCAGCAGCTTGACGGGGGGCGGGATCGCAGATACGCAGTATTTT,CASSLTGGGIADTQYF
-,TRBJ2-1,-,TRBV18,TGTGCCAGCTCACCCTCGGACGTTGAATACAATGAGCAGTTCTTC,CASSPSDVEYNEQFF
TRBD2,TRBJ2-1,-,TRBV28,TGTGCCAGCAGTTTATGGACCCAGCGGGGGACCAATGAGCAGTTCTTC,CASSLWTQRGTNEQFF
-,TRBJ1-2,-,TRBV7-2,TGTGCCAGCAGTCAAAGTACCCGGCGGTACTATGGCTACACCTTC,CASSQSTRRYYGYTF
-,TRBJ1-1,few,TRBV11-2,TGTGCCAGCAGCTTAGTGCAACTATCGTCTGAAGCTTTCTTT,CASSLVQLSSEAFF
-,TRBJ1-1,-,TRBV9,TGTGCCAGCAGCGTAAATTTGGGGAACACTGAAGCTTTCTTT,CASSVNLGNTEAFF
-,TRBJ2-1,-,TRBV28,TGTGCCAGCAGTTCCTTTGGGGGGGGGCGAGGTGAGCAGTTCTTC,CASSSFGGGRGEQFF
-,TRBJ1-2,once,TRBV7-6,TGTGCCAGCAGCTCAGGACGAGAGAGGGGACTACATGGCTACACCTTC,CASSSGRERGLHGYTF
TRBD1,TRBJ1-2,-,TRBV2,TGTGCCAGCAGGAGGACAGGGAATGGCTACACCTTC,CASRRTGNGYTF
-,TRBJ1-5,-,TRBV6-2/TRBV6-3,TGTGCCAGCAGTTCCCACGTGTATAGCAATCAGCCCCAGCATTTT,CASSSHVYSNQPQHF
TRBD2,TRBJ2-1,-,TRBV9,TGTGCCAGCAGCTCGAGACTAGCGGGGGGCGACAATGAGCAGTTCTTC,CASSSRLAGGDNEQFF
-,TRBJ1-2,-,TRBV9,TGTGCCAGCAGCAGCTATGGCTACACCTTC,CASSSYGYTF
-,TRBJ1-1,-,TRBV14,TGTGCCAGCAGCCAAGATCGGCTGAGGAGGCTCGACGCTTTCTTT,CASSQDRLRRLDAFF
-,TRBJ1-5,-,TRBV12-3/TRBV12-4,TGTGCCAGCAGTTCTGAGGGAAATCAGCCCCAGCATTTT,CASSSEGNQPQHF